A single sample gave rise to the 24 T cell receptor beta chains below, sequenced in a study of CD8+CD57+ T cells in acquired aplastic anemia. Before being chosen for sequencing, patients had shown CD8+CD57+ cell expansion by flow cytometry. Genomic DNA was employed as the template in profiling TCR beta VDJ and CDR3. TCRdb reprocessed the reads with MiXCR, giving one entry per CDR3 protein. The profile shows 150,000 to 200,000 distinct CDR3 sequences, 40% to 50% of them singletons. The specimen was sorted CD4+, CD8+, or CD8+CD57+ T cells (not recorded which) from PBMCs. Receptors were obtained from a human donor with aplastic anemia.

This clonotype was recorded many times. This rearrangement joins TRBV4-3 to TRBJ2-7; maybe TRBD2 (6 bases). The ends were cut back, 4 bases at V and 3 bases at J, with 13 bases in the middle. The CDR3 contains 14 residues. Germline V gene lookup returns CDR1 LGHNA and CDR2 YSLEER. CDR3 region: CASSPSVGGYEQYF. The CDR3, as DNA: TGCGCCAGCAGCCCCTCGGTGGGGGGCTACGAGCAGTACTTC.

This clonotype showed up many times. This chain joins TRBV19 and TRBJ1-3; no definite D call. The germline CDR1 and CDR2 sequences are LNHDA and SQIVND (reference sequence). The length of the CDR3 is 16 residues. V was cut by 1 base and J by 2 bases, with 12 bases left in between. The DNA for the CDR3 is TGTGCCAGTAGTATAGCCGGGTCTAGTGCTGGAAACACCATATATTTT. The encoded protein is CASSIAGSSAGNTIYF.

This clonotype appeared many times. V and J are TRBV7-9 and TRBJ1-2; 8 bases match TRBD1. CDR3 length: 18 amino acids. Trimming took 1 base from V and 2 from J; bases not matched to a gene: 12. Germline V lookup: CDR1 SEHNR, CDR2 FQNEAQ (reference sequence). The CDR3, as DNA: TGTGCCAGCAGCTTAGGTCGTAAGGGGACAGGAGACAACTATGGCTACACCTTC. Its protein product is CASSLGRKGTGDNYGYTF.

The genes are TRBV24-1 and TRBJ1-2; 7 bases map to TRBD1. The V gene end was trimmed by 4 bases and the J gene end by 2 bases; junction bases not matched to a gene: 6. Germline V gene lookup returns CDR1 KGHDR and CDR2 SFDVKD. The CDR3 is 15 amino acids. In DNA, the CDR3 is TGTGCCACCAGTGACCGGGACAGCGAAAACTATGGCTACACCTTC. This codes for CATSDRDSENYGYTF.

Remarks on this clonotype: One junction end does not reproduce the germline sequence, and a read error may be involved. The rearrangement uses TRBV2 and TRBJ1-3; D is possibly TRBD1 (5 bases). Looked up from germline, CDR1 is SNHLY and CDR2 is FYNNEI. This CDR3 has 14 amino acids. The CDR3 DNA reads TGTGCCAGCAGTGACGGGGCCTCTGGAAACGCCATATATTTT. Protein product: CASSDGASGNAIYF.

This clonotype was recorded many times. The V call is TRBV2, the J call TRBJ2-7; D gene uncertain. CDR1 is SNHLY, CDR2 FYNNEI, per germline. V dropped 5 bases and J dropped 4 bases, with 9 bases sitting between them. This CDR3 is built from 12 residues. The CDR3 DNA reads TGTGCCAGCAGTCAAGATTTATACGAGCAGTACTTC. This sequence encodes CASSQDLYEQYF.

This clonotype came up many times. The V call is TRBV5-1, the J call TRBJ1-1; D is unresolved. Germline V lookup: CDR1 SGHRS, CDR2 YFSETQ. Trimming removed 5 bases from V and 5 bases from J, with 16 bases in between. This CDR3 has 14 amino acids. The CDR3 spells CASRTFGWTTEAFF. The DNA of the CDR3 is TGCGCCAGCAGAACTTTCGGGTGGACGACTGAAGCTTTCTTT.

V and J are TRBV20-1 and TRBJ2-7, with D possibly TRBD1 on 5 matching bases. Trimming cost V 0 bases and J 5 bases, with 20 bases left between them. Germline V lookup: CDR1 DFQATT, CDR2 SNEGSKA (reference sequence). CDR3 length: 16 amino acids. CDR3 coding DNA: TGCAGTGCTAGAGATCCCCGTGGCAGGGTTACCAACGAGCAGTACTTC. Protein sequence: CSARDPRGRVTNEQYF.

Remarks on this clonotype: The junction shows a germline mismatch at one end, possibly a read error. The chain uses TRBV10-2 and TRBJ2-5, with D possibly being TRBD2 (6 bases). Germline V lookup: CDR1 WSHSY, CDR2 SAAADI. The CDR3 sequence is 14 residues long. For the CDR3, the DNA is TGCGCCGGCAGTGAGTCGAAGGGAGGAGAGACCCAGTACTTC. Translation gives CAGSESKGGETQYF.

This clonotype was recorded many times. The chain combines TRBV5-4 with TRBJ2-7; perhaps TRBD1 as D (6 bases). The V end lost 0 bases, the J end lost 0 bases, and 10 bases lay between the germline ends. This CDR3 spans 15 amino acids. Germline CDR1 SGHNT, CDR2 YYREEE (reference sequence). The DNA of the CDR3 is TGTGCCAGCAGCTTGGGACAGGAGAGCTCCTACGAGCAGTACTTC. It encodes CASSLGQESSYEQYF.

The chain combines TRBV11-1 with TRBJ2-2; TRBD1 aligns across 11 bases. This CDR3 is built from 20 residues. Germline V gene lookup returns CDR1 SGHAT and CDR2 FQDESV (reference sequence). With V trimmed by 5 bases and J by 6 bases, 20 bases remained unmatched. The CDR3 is CASSVLPPGQGARVAGELFF. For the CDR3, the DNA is TGTGCCAGCAGCGTCCTTCCTCCTGGACAGGGGGCGCGGGTAGCCGGGGAGCTGTTTTTT.

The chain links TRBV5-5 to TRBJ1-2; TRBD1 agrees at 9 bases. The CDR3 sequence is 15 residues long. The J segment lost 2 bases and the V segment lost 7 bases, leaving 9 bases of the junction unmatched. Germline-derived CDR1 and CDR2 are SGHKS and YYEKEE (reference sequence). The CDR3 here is CASGTRGQGNYGYTF. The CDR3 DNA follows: TGTGCCAGCGGAACCCGGGGACAGGGAAACTATGGCTACACCTTC.

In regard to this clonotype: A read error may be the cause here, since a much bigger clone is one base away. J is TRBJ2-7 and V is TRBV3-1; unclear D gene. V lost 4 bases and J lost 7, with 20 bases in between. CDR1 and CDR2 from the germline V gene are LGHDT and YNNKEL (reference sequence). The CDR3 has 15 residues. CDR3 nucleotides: TGTGCCAGCAGCCGCCTCGTTCGGTGGGCAGGTGAGCAGTACTTC. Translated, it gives CASSRLVRWAGEQYF.

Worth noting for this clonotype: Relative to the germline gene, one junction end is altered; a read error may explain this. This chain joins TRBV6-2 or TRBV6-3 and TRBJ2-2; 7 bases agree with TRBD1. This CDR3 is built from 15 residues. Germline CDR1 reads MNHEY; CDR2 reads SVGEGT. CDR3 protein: CANSPRTGGTGELFF. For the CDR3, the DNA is TGTGCCAACAGTCCTCGGACAGGAGGCACCGGGGAGCTGTTTTTT.

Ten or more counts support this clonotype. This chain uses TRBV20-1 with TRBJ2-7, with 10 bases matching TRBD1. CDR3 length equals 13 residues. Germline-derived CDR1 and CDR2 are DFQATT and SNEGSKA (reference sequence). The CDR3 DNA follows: TGCAGCCCCTTCGGGGGACAGGGGCACGAGCAGTACTTC. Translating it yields CSPFGGQGHEQYF.

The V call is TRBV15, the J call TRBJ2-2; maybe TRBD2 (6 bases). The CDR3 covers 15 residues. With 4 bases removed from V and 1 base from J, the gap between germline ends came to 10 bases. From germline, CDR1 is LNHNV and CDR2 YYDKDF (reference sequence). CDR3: CATSTLAENTGELFF. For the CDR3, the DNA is TGTGCCACCAGCACTTTAGCGGAGAACACCGGGGAGCTGTTTTTT. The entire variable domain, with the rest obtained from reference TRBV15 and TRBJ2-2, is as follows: DAMVIQNPRYQVTQFGKPVTLSCSQTLNHNVMYWYQQKSSQAPKLLFHYYDKDFNNEADTPDNFQSRRPNTSFCFLDIRSPGLGDTAMYLCATSTLAENTGELFFGEGSRLTVL.

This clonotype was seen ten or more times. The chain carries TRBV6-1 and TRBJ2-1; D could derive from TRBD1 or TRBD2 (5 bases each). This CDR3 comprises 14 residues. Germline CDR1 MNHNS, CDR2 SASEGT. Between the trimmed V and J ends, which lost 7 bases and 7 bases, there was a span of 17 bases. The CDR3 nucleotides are TGTGCCAGCACCCATGGGGACCGTCCGAATGAGCAGTTCTTC. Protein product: CASTHGDRPNEQFF.

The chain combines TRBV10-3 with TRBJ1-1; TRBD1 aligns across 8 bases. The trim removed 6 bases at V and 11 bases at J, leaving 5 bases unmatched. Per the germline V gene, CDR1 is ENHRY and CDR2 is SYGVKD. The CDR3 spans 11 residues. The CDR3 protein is CAIRRTGTAFF. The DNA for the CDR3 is TGTGCCATCAGGAGGACAGGGACGGCTTTCTTT.

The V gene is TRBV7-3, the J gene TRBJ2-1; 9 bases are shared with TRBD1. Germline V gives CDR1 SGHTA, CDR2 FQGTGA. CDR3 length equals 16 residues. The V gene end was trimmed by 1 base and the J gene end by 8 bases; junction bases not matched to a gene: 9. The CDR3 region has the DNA TGTGCCAGCAGCTTAATGGCGGGACAGGGTGTCTATGAGCAGTTCTTC. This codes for CASSLMAGQGVYEQFF.

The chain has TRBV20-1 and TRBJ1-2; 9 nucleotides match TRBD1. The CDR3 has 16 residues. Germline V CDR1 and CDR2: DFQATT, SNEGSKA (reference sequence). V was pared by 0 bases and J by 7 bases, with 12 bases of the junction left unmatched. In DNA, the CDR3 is TGCAGTGCTAGAGAAATAACACGGACAGGGGATGGTGGCTACACCTTC. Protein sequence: CSAREITRTGDGGYTF.

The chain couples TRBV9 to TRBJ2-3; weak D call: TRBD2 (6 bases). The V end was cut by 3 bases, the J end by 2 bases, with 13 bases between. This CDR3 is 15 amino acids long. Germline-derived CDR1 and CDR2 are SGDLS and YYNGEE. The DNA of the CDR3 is TGTGCCAGCAGCGGGTCGGGACTGCACACAGATACGCAGTATTTT. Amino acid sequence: CASSGSGLHTDTQYF.

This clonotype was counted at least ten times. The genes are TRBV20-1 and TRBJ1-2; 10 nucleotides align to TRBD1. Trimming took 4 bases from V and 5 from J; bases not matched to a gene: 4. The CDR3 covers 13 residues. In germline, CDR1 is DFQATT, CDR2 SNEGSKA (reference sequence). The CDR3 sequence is CSAKQDRGYGYTF. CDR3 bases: TGCAGTGCTAAACAGGACAGGGGGTATGGCTACACCTTC.

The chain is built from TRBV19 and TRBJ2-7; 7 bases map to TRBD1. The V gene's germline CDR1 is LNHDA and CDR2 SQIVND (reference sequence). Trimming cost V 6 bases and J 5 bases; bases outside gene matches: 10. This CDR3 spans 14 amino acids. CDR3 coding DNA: TGTGCCAGTAGCAGAATGACAGGGTGGAACGAGCAGTACTTC. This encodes CASSRMTGWNEQYF.

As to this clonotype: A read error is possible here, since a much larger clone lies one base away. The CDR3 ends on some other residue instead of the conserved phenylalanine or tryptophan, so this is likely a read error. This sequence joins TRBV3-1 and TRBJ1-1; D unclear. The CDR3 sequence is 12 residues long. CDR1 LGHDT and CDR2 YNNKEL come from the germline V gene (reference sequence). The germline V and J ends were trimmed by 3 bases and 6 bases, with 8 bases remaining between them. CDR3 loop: CASSHRWAEAFS. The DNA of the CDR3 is TGTGCCAGCAGCCACCGATGGGCTGAAGCTTTCTCT.